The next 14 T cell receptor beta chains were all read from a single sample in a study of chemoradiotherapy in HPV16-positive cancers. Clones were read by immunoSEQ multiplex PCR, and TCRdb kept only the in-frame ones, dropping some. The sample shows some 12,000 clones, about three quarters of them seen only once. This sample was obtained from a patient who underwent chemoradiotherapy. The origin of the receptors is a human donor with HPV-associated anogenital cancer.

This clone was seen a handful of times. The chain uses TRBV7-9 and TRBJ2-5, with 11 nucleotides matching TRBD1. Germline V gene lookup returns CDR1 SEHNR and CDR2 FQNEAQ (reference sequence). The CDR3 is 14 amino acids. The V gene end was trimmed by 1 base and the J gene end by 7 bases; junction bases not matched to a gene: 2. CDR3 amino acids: CASSLEGTGGTQYF. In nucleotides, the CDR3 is TGTGCCAGCAGCTTAGAAGGGACAGGGGGGACCCAGTACTTC.

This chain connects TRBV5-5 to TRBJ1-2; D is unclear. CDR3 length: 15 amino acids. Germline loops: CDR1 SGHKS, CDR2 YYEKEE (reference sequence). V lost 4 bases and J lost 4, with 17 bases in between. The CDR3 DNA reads TGTGCCAGCAGCCCGATAACCACCAGTGGCTATGGCTACACCTTC. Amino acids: CASSPITTSGYGYTF.

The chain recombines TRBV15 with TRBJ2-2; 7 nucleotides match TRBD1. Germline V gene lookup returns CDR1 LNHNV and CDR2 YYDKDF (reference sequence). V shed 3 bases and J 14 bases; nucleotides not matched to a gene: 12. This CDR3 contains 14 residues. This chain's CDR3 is CATSRDTGVGGLFF. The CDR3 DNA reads TGTGCCACCAGCAGGGATACAGGGGTCGGAGGTCTGTTTTTT.

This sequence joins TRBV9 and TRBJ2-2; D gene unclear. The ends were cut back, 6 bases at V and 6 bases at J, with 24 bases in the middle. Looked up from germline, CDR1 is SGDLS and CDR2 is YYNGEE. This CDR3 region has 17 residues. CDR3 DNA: TGTGCCAGCACCGACCCACCCCTCCCCCTAGTTGCCGGGGAGCTGTTTTTT. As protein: CASTDPPLPLVAGELFF.

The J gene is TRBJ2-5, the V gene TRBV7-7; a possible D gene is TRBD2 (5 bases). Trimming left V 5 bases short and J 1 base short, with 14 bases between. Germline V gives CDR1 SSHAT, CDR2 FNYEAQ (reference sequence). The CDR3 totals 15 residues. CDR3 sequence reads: CASSPRLGSQETQYF. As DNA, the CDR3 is TGTGCCAGCAGCCCCAGGCTGGGGAGCCAAGAGACCCAGTACTTC.

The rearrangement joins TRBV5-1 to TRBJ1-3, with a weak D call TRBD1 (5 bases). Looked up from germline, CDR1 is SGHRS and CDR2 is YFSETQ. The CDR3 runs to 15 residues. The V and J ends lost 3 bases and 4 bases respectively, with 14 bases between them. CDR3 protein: CASSWDAQAGNTIYF. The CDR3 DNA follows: TGCGCCAGCAGCTGGGACGCCCAAGCGGGAAACACCATATATTTT.

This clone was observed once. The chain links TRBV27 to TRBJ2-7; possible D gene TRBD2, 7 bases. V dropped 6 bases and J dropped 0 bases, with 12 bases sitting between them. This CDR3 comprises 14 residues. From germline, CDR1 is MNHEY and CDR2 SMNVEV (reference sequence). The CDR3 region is CASSRGANSYEQYF. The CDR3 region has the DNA TGTGCCAGCAGCCGGGGGGCCAACTCCTACGAGCAGTACTTC.

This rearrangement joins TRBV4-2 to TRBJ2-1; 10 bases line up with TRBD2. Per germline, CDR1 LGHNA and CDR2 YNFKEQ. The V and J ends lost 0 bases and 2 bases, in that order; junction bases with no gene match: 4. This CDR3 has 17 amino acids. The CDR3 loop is CASSQDQRGGPYNEQFF. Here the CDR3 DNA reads TGTGCCAGCAGCCAAGATCAGCGGGGGGGTCCCTACAATGAGCAGTTCTTC.

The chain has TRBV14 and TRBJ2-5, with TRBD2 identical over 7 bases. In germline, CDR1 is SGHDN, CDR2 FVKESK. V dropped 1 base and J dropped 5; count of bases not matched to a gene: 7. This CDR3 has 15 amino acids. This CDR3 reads CASSQVGSGFETQYF. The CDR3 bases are TGTGCCAGCAGCCAAGTGGGTAGCGGGTTCGAGACCCAGTACTTC.

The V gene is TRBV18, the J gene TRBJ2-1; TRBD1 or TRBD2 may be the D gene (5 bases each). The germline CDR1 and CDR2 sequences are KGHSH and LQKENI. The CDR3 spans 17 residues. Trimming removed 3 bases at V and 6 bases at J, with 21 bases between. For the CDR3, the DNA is TGTGCCAGCTCACCGCGACCACCGGGATCCGGGACCAATGAGCAGTTCTTC. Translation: CASSPRPPGSGTNEQFF.

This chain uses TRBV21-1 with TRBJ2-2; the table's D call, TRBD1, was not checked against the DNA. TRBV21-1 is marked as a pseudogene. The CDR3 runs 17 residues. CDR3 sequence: CASSKGGPGLDTGELFF. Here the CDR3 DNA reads TGTGCCAGCAGCAAAGGAGGCCCAGGGCTCGACACCGGGGAGCTGTTTTTT.

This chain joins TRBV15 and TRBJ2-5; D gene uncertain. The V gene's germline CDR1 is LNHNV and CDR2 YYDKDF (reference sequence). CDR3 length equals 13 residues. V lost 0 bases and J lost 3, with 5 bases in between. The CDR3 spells CATSRDREETQYF. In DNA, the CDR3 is TGTGCCACCAGCAGAGATCGAGAAGAGACCCAGTACTTC.

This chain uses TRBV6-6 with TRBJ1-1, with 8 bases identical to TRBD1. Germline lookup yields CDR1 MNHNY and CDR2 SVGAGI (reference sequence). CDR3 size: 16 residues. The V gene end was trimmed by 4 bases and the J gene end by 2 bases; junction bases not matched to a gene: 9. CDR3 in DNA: TGTGCCAGCAGTTTCCAACCAACAGGGGGTAACACTGAAGCTTTCTTT. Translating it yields CASSFQPTGGNTEAFF.

This CDR3 reads CASRWSSTDTQYF. CDR3 in DNA: TGCGCCAGCAGATGGTCTAGCACAGATACGCAGTATTTT. This rearrangement joins TRBV5-1 to TRBJ2-3; D remains ambiguous. This CDR3 is built from 13 residues. Germline values: CDR1 SGHRS, CDR2 YFSETQ. Trimming removed 5 bases at V and 0 bases at J, with 7 bases between.